These T cell receptor beta chains were read from a single sample in a study of T-cell memory formation after mild COVID-19. From the 5' RACE reads, TCRdb called clonotypes with MiXCR, one entry per CDR3 protein. This sample has roughly 100,000 distinct CDR3 sequences, with less than 15% found just once. The specimen sequenced was PBMCs or a T cell subset sorted from them (not recorded which). The receptors were sampled from an adult woman who had mild COVID-19 (a few samples of this study predate the infection). Cell type and time point are not known. Both conserved end residues are part of each CDR3. Fields, in order: CDR3 length, D gene, J gene, clone size, V gene, CDR3 protein, CDR3 DNA. The D gene is left open where the match is weak. Not all rows give a size; the values are once, few, many and, for expanded clones, a class.

>18|TRBD2|TRBJ2-5|few|TRBV20-1
CSARDFLSSGGHQETQYF
TGCAGTGCTAGAGATTTTCTCTCTAGCGGGGGGCACCAAGAGACCCAGTACTTC
>13|NA|TRBJ2-7|few|TRBV7-7
CASSAVGGDEQYF
TGTGCCAGCAGCGCAGTGGGGGGCGACGAGCAGTACTTC
>14|NA|TRBJ1-2|NA|TRBV7-9
CASSSGPYNYGYTF
TGTGCCAGCAGCTCGGGACCATATAACTATGGCTACACCTTC
>17|TRBD1|TRBJ2-7|NA|TRBV12-3/TRBV12-4
CASSNYRDRGKHHEQYF
TGTGCCAGCAGCAACTACCGGGACAGGGGTAAGCACCACGAGCAGTACTTC
>15|TRBD1|TRBJ2-5|NA|TRBV24-1
CATSEGDREGETQYF
TGTGCCACCAGTGAGGGGGACAGGGAGGGGGAGACCCAGTACTTC
>16|NA|TRBJ2-6|NA|TRBV20-1
CSASSASRSGANVLTF
TGCAGTGCTAGTTCGGCCAGCCGCTCTGGGGCCAACGTCCTGACTTTC
>15|TRBD2|TRBJ2-5|few|TRBV7-9
CASSSEGLAEETQYF
TGTGCCAGCAGCAGCGAGGGACTAGCGGAAGAGACCCAGTACTTC
>13|NA|TRBJ1-1|NA|TRBV4-1
CASSQFRNTEAFF
TGCGCCAGCAGCCAATTCCGGAACACTGAAGCTTTCTTT
>16|TRBD2|TRBJ2-3|few|TRBV5-6
CASSLGAGGFTDTQYF
TGTGCCAGCAGCTTGGGTGCGGGGGGATTCACAGATACGCAGTATTTT
>17|NA|TRBJ1-6|many|TRBV5-1
CASSLEALSSYNSPLHF
TGCGCCAGCAGCTTGGAGGCTCTGAGCTCCTATAATTCACCCCTCCACTTT
>15|NA|TRBJ2-3|NA|TRBV7-9
CASSLRDGDTDTQYF
TGTGCCAGCAGCCTCCGGGATGGGGACACAGATACGCAGTATTTT
>18|TRBD2|TRBJ2-5|NA|TRBV6-5
CASSLGLAGGLYQETQYF
TGTGCCAGCAGTCTCGGACTAGCGGGAGGACTGTACCAAGAGACCCAGTACTTC
>12|NA|TRBJ2-1|few|TRBV20-1
CSARGVGSEQFF
TGCAGTGCTAGAGGTGTAGGCAGTGAGCAGTTCTTC
>17|NA|TRBJ2-2|many|TRBV5-5
CASSLGLAAHNTGELFF
TGTGCCAGCAGCTTGGGTTTAGCGGCGCATAACACCGGGGAGCTGTTTTTT
>15|TRBD1|TRBJ2-1|NA|TRBV6-1
CASSRTGRSYNEQFF
TGTGCCAGCAGCAGGACAGGACGCTCCTACAATGAGCAGTTCTTC
>13|NA|TRBJ2-7|few|TRBV12-3/TRBV12-4
CASSYGGTYEQYF
TGTGCCAGCAGTTACGGCGGGACCTACGAGCAGTACTTC
>11|NA|TRBJ1-1|few|TRBV11-1
CASSRGVEAFF
TGTGCCAGCAGCCGGGGGGTCGAAGCTTTCTTT
>13|TRBD1|TRBJ1-1|few|TRBV10-3
CASYRGLNTEAFF
TGTGCCAGTTACAGGGGACTGAACACTGAAGCTTTCTTT
>16|TRBD1|TRBJ2-6|NA|TRBV29-1
CSVAGDRGSGANVLTF
TGCAGCGTTGCGGGGGACAGGGGCTCTGGGGCCAACGTCCTGACTTTC
>15|NA|TRBJ1-1|few|TRBV4-3
CASSQDSRASTEAFF
TGCGCCAGCAGCCAAGATAGTAGGGCAAGCACTGAAGCTTTCTTT
>16|TRBD2|TRBJ2-1|few|TRBV4-2
CASSQEVSSGYNEQFF
TGTGCCAGCAGCCAAGAGGTGTCTAGCGGCTACAATGAGCAGTTCTTC
>12|NA|TRBJ2-7|NA|TRBV19
CASCRGTDEQYF
TGTGCCAGTTGTCGGGGGACAGACGAGCAGTACTTC
>15|NA|TRBJ2-7|few|TRBV14
CASSQEFGGAPEQYF
TGTGCCAGCAGCCAAGAGTTCGGGGGCGCCCCCGAGCAGTACTTC
>16|NA|TRBJ2-3|few|TRBV15
CATSRDQGMDSDTQYF
TGTGCCACCAGCAGAGATCAGGGGATGGACAGTGATACGCAGTATTTT